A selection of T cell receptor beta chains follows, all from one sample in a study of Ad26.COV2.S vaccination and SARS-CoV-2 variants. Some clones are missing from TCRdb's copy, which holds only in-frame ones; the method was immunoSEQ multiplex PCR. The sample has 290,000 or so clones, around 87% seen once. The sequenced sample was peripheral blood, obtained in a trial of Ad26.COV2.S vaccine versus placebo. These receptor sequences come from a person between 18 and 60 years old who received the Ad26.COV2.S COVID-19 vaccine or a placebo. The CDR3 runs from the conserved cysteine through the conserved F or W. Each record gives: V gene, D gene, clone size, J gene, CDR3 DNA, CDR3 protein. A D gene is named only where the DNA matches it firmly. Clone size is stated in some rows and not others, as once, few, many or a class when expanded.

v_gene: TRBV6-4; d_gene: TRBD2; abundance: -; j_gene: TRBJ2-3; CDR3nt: TGTGCCAGCAGTCATAGCGGGGGGGCCGTGGATACGCAGTATTTT; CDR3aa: CASSHSGGAVDTQYF
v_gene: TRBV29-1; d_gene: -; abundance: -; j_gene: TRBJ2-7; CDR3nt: TGCAGCGTTGAAGGTCCAAACTACGAGCAGTACTTC; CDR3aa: CSVEGPNYEQYF
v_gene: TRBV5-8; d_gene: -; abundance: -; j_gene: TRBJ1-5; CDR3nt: TGTGCCAGCAGCCTAGGGGTTCATAGCAATCAGCCCCAGCATTTT; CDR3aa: CASSLGVHSNQPQHF
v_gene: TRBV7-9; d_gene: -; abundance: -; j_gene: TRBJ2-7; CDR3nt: TGTGCCAGCAGCGAGACACGGAACTACGAGCAGTACTTC; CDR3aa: CASSETRNYEQYF
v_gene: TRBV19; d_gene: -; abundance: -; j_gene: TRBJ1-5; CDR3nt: TGTGCCAGTAGTAAGGGAGGGGGGGCTCGTCAGCCCCAGCATTTT; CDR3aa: CASSKGGGARQPQHF
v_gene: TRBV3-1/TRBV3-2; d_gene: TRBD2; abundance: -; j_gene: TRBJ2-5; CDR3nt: TGTGCCAGCAGCCACTCCTGGGGCGGGAGTTTTCAAGAGACCCAGTACTTC; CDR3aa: CASSHSWGGSFQETQYF
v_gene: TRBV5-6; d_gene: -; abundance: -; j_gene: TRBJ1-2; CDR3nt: TGTGCCAGCAGCTTGGGGCCGGTTCTCAACTATGGCTACACCTTC; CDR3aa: CASSLGPVLNYGYTF
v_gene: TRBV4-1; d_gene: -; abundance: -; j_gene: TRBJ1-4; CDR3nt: TGCGCCAGCAGCCAGAGTACCGACTGGGAAAAACTGTTTTTT; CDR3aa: CASSQSTDWEKLFF
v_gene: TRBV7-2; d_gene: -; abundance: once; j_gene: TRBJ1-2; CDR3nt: TGTGCCAACAGCCCAGACTCGGGCACGGGACGGGGCACCTTC; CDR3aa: CANSPDSGTGRGTF
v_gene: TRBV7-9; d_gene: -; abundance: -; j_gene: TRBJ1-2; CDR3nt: TGTGCCAGCAGCCCCACCGCCCTGATATCATCCGTCGGCTACACCTTC; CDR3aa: CASSPTALISSVGYTF
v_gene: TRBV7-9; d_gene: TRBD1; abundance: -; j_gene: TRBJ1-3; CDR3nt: TGTGCCAGCAGCGATCGACAGGGACCTGGAAACACCATATATTTT; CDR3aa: CASSDRQGPGNTIYF
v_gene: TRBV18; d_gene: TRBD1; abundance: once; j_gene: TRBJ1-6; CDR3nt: TGTGCCAGCTCATCTAGCCGGGACAGTGGTTCACCCCTCCACTTT; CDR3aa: CASSSSRDSGSPLHF
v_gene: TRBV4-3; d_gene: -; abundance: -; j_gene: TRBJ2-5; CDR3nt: TGCGCCAGCAGCCAAGCTCTTACGGGACCTGAGACCCAGTACTTC; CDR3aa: CASSQALTGPETQYF
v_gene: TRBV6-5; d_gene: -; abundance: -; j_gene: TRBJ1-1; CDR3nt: TGTGCCAGCAGGGGGGTCACGCAGTCCGAATCTTTCTTT; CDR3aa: CASRGVTQSESFF
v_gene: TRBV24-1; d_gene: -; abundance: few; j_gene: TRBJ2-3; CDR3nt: TGTGCCACCAGTGATGGGGGCGAAAGCACAGATACGCAGTATTTT; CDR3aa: CATSDGGESTDTQYF
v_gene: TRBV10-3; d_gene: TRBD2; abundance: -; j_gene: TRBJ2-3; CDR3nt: TGTGCCATCAGTCCCCGGACTAGCGTCGCGGATACGCAGTATTTT; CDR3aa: CAISPRTSVADTQYF
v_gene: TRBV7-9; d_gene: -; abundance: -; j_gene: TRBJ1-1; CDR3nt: TGTGCCAGCAGTAGGGCGATGAACACTGAAGCTTTCTTT; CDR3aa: CASSRAMNTEAFF
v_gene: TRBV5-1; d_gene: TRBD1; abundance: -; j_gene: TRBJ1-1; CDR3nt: TGCGCCAGCAGCCCCTTGGACAGGGGAAGGAACACTGAAGCTTTCTTT; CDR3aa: CASSPLDRGRNTEAFF
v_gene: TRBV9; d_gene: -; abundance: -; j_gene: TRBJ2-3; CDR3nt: TGTGCCAGCAGCGTACGGGGTTCGGGCACAGATACGCAGTATTTT; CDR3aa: CASSVRGSGTDTQYF
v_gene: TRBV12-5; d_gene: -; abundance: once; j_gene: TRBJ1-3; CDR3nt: TGTGCTAGTGGTTTTTCGAGGGGCGGACCTGGAAACACCATATATTTT; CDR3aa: CASGFSRGGPGNTIYF
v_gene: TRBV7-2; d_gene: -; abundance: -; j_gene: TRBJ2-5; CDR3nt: TGTGCCAGCAGTTTCGGGGCGGAGACCCAGTACTTC; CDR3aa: CASSFGAETQYF
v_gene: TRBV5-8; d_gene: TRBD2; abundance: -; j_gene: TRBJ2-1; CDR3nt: TGTGCCAGCAGCCGCAGGACTAGCGGGAACAATGAGCAGTTCTTC; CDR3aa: CASSRRTSGNNEQFF
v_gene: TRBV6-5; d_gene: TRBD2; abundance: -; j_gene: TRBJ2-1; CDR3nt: TGTGCCAGCAGGGCAGCGGGAGGGCGGGAGCAGTTCTTC; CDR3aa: CASRAAGGREQFF
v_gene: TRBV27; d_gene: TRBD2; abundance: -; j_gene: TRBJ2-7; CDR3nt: TGTGCCAGCCGCGGGGGGCTTACCTACGAGCAGTACTTC; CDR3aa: CASRGGLTYEQYF
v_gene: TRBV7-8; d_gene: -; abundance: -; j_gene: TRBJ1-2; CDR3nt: TGTGCCAGCAGCTTAGGGGCAGGGAGAGGCTACACCTTC; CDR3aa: CASSLGAGRGYTF
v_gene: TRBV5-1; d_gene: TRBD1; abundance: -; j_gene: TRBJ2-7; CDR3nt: TGCGCCAGCAGCTTGGTACCAGGGGGCGAGGACGAGCAGTACTTC; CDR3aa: CASSLVPGGEDEQYF
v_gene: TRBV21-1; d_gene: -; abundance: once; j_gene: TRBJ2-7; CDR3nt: TGTGCCAGCAGCAAGGAGACTAGCGGGAGGCACTACGAGCAGTACTTC; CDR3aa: CASSKETSGRHYEQYF
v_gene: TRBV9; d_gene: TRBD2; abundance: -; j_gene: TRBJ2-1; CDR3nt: TGTGCCAGCAGCCCGCGACTAGCGGGGGGAGTACACAGCGCCTACAATGAGCAGTTCTTC; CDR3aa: CASSPRLAGGVHSAYNEQFF
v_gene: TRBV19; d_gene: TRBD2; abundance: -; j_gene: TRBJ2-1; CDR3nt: TGTGCCAGTATGAGACTAGCGGGGGGAAACAATGAGCAGTTCTTC; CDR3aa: CASMRLAGGNNEQFF